This T cell receptor (beta chain) emerged from a study of T cell responses to AZD1222 COVID-19 vaccine. Here immunoSEQ multiplex PCR was the method, and the copy in TCRdb shows in-frame clones only, minus some. The sample carries 89,000 or so clones, 80% to 95% recorded once. This CDR3 is 14 amino acids long. The germline V gene has CDR1 MDHEN and CDR2 SYDVKM. Between the trimmed V and J ends, which lost 3 bases and 7 bases, there was a span of 13 bases. This sequence joins TRBV28 and TRBJ1-5; a weak D match, TRBD1 (5 bases). This receptor was obtained from an adult who received the AZD1222 COVID-19 vaccine. Specimen: peripheral blood, collected 28 days after the second AZD1222 dose. CDR3 sequence: CASSFSGIEQPQHF. Here the CDR3 DNA reads TGTGCCAGCAGTTTCTCAGGGATCGAACAGCCCCAGCATTTT.